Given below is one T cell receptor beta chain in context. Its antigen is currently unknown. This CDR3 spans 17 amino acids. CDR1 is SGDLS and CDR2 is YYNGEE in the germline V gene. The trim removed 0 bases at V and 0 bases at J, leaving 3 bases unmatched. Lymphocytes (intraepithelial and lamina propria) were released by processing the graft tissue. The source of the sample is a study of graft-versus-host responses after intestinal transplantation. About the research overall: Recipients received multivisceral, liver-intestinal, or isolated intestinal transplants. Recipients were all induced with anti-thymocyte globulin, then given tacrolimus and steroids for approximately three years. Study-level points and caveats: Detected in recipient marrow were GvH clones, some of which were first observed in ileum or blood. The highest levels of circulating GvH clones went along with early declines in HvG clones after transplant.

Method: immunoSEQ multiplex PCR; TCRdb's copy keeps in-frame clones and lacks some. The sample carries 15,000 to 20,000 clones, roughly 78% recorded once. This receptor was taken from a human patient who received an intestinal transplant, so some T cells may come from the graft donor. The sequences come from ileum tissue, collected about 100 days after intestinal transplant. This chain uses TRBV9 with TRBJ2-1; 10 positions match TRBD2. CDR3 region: CASSVEASGSSYNEQFF. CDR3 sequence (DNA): TGTGCCAGCAGCGTAGAGGCTAGCGGGAGCTCCTACAATGAGCAGTTCTTC.